A selection of T cell receptor beta chains follows, all from one sample in a study of cytomegalovirus exposure and HLA in healthy donors. Using immunoSEQ multiplex PCR, the repertoire was profiled, and TCRdb retains in-frame clones only, with some absent. Among roughly 59,000 clones listed, 55% to 75% were seen once. The specimen sequenced was PBMCs. These receptors were collected from a middle-aged man in good health and CMV-seropositive. Both conserved end residues are trimmed from each CDR3. A D gene is named only where the DNA matches it firmly.

J | D | V | CDR3
TRBJ2-1 | TRBD1 | TRBV2 | ASRLGQEYNEQF
TRBJ2-7 | TRBD1 | TRBV13 | ASSFGTGGPEQY
TRBJ2-3 | - | TRBV30 | AWSRTISTDTQY
TRBJ1-1 | - | TRBV25-1 | ATQQAMNTEAF
TRBJ1-1 | - | TRBV11-2 | ASSLTADTEAF
TRBJ2-3 | - | TRBV9 | ASSPHGSADPSTDTQY
TRBJ2-3 | TRBD2 | TRBV7-9 | ASSLVAGLDTQY
TRBJ2-3 | TRBD2 | TRBV5-7 | ASRPGGPYNGDTQY
TRBJ2-7 | TRBD1 | TRBV4-3 | ASSQAPGQTLGQTYEQY
TRBJ2-5 | TRBD2 | TRBV30 | AWSVDPGGRDQY
TRBJ1-2 | TRBD1 | TRBV4-3 | ASSQETGVGRYGYT
TRBJ2-1 | TRBD1 | TRBV2 | ASSERGQGSSYNEQF
TRBJ1-2 | - | TRBV7-9 | SSSPSRDTPNIST
TRBJ2-1 | - | TRBV7-9 | ASSAQSGVLF
TRBJ2-4 | - | TRBV30 | AWTHLQTAKKNIQY
TRBJ2-3 | - | TRBV2 | ASSDRGFPDTQY
TRBJ2-3 | - | TRBV9 | ASSVAGTSTDTQY
TRBJ2-5 | - | TRBV7-9 | ASRREYQETQY
TRBJ2-7 | TRBD2 | TRBV25-1 | ASSALLAGGPYEQY
TRBJ1-2 | - | TRBV4-1 | ASSQDPGGSLGYT
TRBJ1-4 | TRBD1 | TRBV14 | ASRLQGDFRLF